This TCR beta chain stems from a study of blood T cell repertoires in COVID-19. Overall study: Both acute and convalescent COVID-19 samples were obtained from the United States, Italy and Spain. Nucleic acid was either cDNA or gDNA, and it came from T cells, B-cell-depleted T cells, or PBMCs.

Patients at the Seattle site were enrolled during active infection and followed longitudinally. Libraries were prepared by immunoSEQ multiplex PCR; TCRdb keeps only in-frame clonotypes and omits some of them. The sample consists of roughly 190,000 clones, roughly 79% of them appearing once. The CDR3 is 15 amino acids. Trimming cost V 4 bases and J 7 bases; bases outside gene matches: 8. Germline-derived CDR1 and CDR2 are SGDLS and YYNGEE. The receptor comes from a middle-aged woman with COVID-19, enrolled during active disease. Source material: peripheral blood. The chain uses TRBV9 and TRBJ2-1; 10 nucleotides match TRBD1. The CDR3, as DNA: TGTGCCAGCAGCACTCAGACAGGGGGCTGGAATGAGCAGTTCTTC. Amino acids: CASSTQTGGWNEQFF.